This TCR beta chain is from a study of OX40 agonist ivuxolimab in advanced cancers. A note on the overall study: Ivuxolimab was an agonistic, fully human IgG2 monoclonal antibody directed against OX40 (CD134), a costimulatory receptor. Patients were allowed to have had prior anti-PD-1, anti-PD-L1 or anti-CTLA-4 therapy, and around 43% of the dose-escalation patients had been treated with checkpoint inhibitors. Of the roughly 52 dose-escalation patients, hepatocellular carcinoma was present in some 19, melanoma in roughly 15, renal cell carcinoma in 9 and head and neck cancer in 9. Peripheral TCRbeta sequencing was intended to test whether TCR sequence diversity was altered and clonal T-cell expansion was caused by ivuxolimab. A male proportion of around 80% and a mean age of 60 years, ranging from about 20 to 79, were recorded for the dose-escalation cohort. The paper describes the monotherapy dose-escalation part (N ≈ 49 patients) of the phase I trial of ivuxolimab. Three dose-escalation patients achieved partial responses, one with hepatocellular carcinoma and two with cutaneous melanoma. Intravenous ivuxolimab was administered to patients every 2 weeks at six dose levels: 0.01, 0.1, 0.3, 1.5, 3 and 10 mg/kg.

V is cut by 7 bases and J by 3 bases, and the space between the germline ends is 9 bases. CDR1 and CDR2 are read off the germline V gene as SQVTM and ANQGSEA. CDR3 length: 11 amino acids, cysteine to phenylalanine. The sequence is cut down to CDR3 DNA, 33 bases in frame from base 1. About this clone: Its antigen remains unidentified. No much larger clone exists at a distance of one base, and base qualities are not known.

For sequencing of the TCRbeta CDR3 region, genomic DNA was extracted from the sorted cells. The immunoSEQ Assay was used for sequencing of TCRbeta CDR3 regions. Not all clones reach the TCRdb copy of this immuneACCESS table, which keeps in-frame sequences only. Checked studies attribute under half of the gap to unresolved V genes and leave the rest unexplained. The sample data list over 65,000 clones, and 85% to 90% of these were observed just once. 5.5% to 7% of the sample rests with the top ten. The paper as a whole reports these results and caveats: At doses of 0.1 to 3.0 mg/kg, clonal expansion of both CD4+ and CD8+ blood T cells was observed from baseline to week 6. In partial responders in the 0.1-3.0 mg/kg groups, normalized peripheral clonal expansion was found to be among the lowest, especially among CD8+ T cells. Low levels of normalized T-cell clonal expansion were also seen in some patients who did not respond. After ivuxolimab, expanded clones were on average more numerous among CD8+ T cells than among CD4+ T cells. The antigen specificity of the clonally expanded peripheral T cells was not determined.

The trial excluded patients who had a history of autoimmune disease or who were on systemic immunosuppression. Peripheral blood for TCR sequencing was drawn from every dose cohort at baseline, at cycle 4 day 1 and at cycle 7 day 1. The samples were taken from a phase I, first-in-human, multicenter, open-label dose-escalation trial of ivuxolimab. Adults with locally advanced or metastatic melanoma, renal cell carcinoma, hepatocellular carcinoma or head and neck squamous cell carcinoma were enrolled in the trial. Before TCR sequencing, CD4+ and CD8+ T cells were separately sorted from peripheral blood.

The chain is made from TRBV29-1 and TRBJ1-2, with TRBD1 perhaps the D gene, on 5 matching bases. The source material was CD4+ or CD8+ T cells sorted from blood, sampled in a trial of the OX40 agonist ivuxolimab. This sequence originates from an adult with an advanced solid tumor such as melanoma, head and neck, liver or kidney cancer. The nucleotide sequence is given as TGCAGCGAGGGAGGGGACTATGGCTACACCTTC. Its product reads: CSEGGDYGYTF.